This T cell receptor (beta chain) derives from a study of blood T cell repertoires in COVID-19. Study details: Samples representing acute and convalescent COVID-19 were sourced from the United States, Italy and Spain.

Assay used: immunoSEQ multiplex PCR; TCRdb lists only in-frame clones, some missing. Of tens of thousands of clones in the sample, approximately 80% were seen once. This receptor was identified in a man of 80 years or more with active or convalescent COVID-19. Sample: peripheral blood.

The CDR3 nucleotides read TGCGCCAGCAGATTTACAGGAAACCAAGAGACCCAGTACTTC. Encoded protein: CASRFTGNQETQYF. The V gene is TRBV5-1, the J gene TRBJ2-5; D is perhaps TRBD1 (5 bases). CDR1 is SGHRS, CDR2 YFSETQ, per germline. V lost 5 bases and J 0 bases, leaving 11 bases between the germline ends. The CDR3 is 14 amino acids.